This T cell receptor beta chain derives from a study of regulatory T cells in long-lasting Graves disease (dated by TCRdb to the early 2020s). In terms of the full investigation: Antithyroid drugs had been taken for less than 3 months by newly diagnosed Graves' disease patients. Persistent Graves' disease patients were compared with newly diagnosed Graves' disease patients by peripheral blood TCR sequencing and RNA sequencing. A total of 35 or so samples were covered by TCR sequencing, comprising about 13 persistent and around 20 newly diagnosed Graves' disease patients. The study took place in China and was registered as a clinical trial.

The study at large found these results: Patients with persistent disease shared more public clonotypes (about 2,900) than newly diagnosed patients did (more than 900). Compared with newly diagnosed patients, patients with persistent Graves' disease had lower TCR Shannon entropy and fewer highly expanded clones, which suggests clonal expansion. Sequencing and analysis were restricted to the TCR beta chain. Only peripheral blood was studied, because thyroid tissue, the primary lesion, was inaccessible. TRBV28, TRBJ1-2 and TRBJ2-5 were preferentially used in persistent disease, while TRBV20-1 and TRBJ2-1 were favored in newly diagnosed disease. The authors noted that the small sample size was a limitation that may lower accuracy.

The library was built by means of multiplex PCR. The listed sequencing device is Illumina HiSeq 4000. CDR3 regions were amplified by Arm-PCR with iRepertoire HTBI primers to construct TCR beta libraries. PCR products were gel purified before sequencing. On the authors' methods: Gene usage analysis of CDR3 amino acid clonotypes used the 55 to 65 TRBV and 14 to 15 TRBJ segments found across samples. COPE and FqMerger were used to merge the filtered high-quality paired reads into contigs. BLAST was used to align contigs to IMGT TRBV, TRBD and TRBJ reference genes, with CDR3 defined following IMGT. Any clonotype with a frequency above 0.1% was counted as a highly expanded clone. Shannon entropy was used to measure repertoire diversity, and the Gini coefficient was used to measure V-J evenness. A clonotype was considered public if more than one individual shared it. The public sequencing data were trimmed at Q25 with fastp and processed into clonotypes with MiXCR by TCRdb, which kept only in-frame beta chains. Here each entry gathers all rows of one CDR3 protein and keeps the most common genes and DNA. What appears here as the V and J calls and clone size reflects TCRdb's work, not the paper's. The sample records some 460,000 distinct CDR3 sequences, around 15% of which are singletons. 12% of the sample is taken by the ten largest.

The cysteine opens and the phenylalanine closes a CDR3 of 12 amino acids. The only DNA kept is the CDR3, 36 bases in frame from the first base. V is shortened by 5 bases, J by 4 bases, and the region joining them spans 9 bases. As for this clonotype: The target of this receptor is not known. Qualities for individual bases were not recorded, and no much larger clone is one base off.

In light of the paper, this sample's time point label describes: newly diagnosed GD, antithyroid drugs for less than 3 months. RNA was extracted from PBMCs in TRIzol for both TCR sequencing and RNA sequencing. The diagnosis of Graves' disease was made according to American Thyroid Association guidelines. Patients were recruited from an endocrinology department in Xi'an, China. Each patient gave approximately 9 milliliters of peripheral blood, collected in an EDTA anticoagulant tube. Ficoll Paque Plus density gradient separation was used to isolate PBMCs, and no further T cell sorting was performed. An Agilent 2100 Bioanalyzer and agarose gel were used to check RNA quality, while a NanoDrop 2000 measured RNA concentration. The sample also formed part of further work on T cells in Graves' hyperthyroidism and ophthalmopathy. The second publication reports: Graves' hyperthyroidism was defined as stable when no progression to ophthalmopathy occurred over 18 months of follow-up. Hyperthyroidism patients were aged 18 to 65 years and newly diagnosed, with disease duration of less than 2 months. Patients with uncontrolled infections, other autoimmune diseases, pregnancy or lactation were excluded. Diagnoses were based on clinical symptoms, serum thyroxine and TRAb, thyroid ultrasound and orbital computed tomography. The TCR CDR3 was subjected to a first round of RT-PCR using the HTBI primer set and the Qiagen OneStep RT-PCR kit. Most expanded thyroid clonotypes (frequency above 0.001) were also detected in blood, suggesting blood repertoires may reflect thyroid immune responses. Ophthalmopathy was separated from stable hyperthyroidism by a 13 V-J signature model, with approximately 86% sensitivity and roughly 81% specificity obtained in cross-validation and 80%/75% obtained in testing. In validation, progression to ophthalmopathy was predicted by the model with roughly 71% sensitivity and about 72% specificity, a median of about 6.8 months before onset. A discovery cohort of approximately 97 patients, 43 with Graves' ophthalmopathy and approximately 55 with stable Graves' hyperthyroidism, was used to find distinguishing TCR V-J signatures. Prospective prediction of ophthalmopathy was tested in an independent validation cohort consisting of 18 to 20 hyperthyroidism patients and about 17 patients who later progressed to ophthalmopathy. For training and testing, the 100 or so patients in the discovery cohort were randomly divided in a 7:3 ratio. The study also compared thyroid tissue and blood T-cell repertoires from more than 5 Graves' hyperthyroidism patients. After sampling, hyperthyroidism patients received methimazole starting at 30 mg daily, and ophthalmopathy patients received high-dose intravenous methylprednisolone. Libraries were constructed in a second round of multiplex PCR, after which size selection and purification were carried out. The libraries were sequenced on an Illumina HiSeq2000 using paired-end 100 bp reads. SOAPnuke was used to process the raw data, throwing out any read that contained adapters or uncalled bases, had a mean Phred below 15, or lacked an exact constant-primer or identifier match. COPE v1.2.5 was used to merge high-quality paired reads, and clonotypes were defined as unique nucleotide sequences. MiTCR v1.1 was used to align the clonotypes against IMGT TRBV, TRBD and TRBJ reference segments. Only V-J combinations with frequency above 0.0001, covering roughly 99% of repertoires, were analysed. The TCS score was defined as the ratio of F50 (clonal expansion) to E x V (chaos), calculated using BLOSUM62-based TCRdist between CDR3 peptides within each V-J. Welch's t-statistics and random forest reduced fewer than 550 V-J features to around 14, which were used in a naive Bayes classifier (R e1071). No statistical method was used to fix the sample size in advance, and group allocation was not hidden from the investigators. The paper describes TCR Vbeta CDR3 sequencing of 135 peripheral blood samples, made up of 43 ophthalmopathy patients, approximately 76 hyperthyroidism patients and approximately 17 progressor patients.

This receptor chain uses TRBV12-3 or TRBV12-4 and TRBJ2-7; the D gene remains uncertain. The TCR sequence derives from a man aged 40-55 years with Graves disease. Donor details come from another sample of the same person, matched by shared clones. The specimen was peripheral blood mononuclear cells (PBMCs), collected at new diagnosis, from a patient treated with antithyroid drugs. CDR3 reads: CASSPRRYEQYF. The sequenced DNA is TGTGCCAGCAGTCCCCGCCGGTACGAGCAGTACTTC.